The present entry profiles one TCR beta chain with its context. As yet, its antigen is unknown. The data stem from a study of CD8 T cells in ankylosing spondylitis. General observations from the study: What appeared characteristic of ankylosing spondylitis blood was a TCR beta motif of eight highly homologous variants. Disease-linked clones were CD8+ and relatively rare in peripheral blood. There were earlier reports of some motif variants in reactive arthritis synovial fluid and blood.

In germline, CDR1 is GTSNPN, CDR2 SVGIG (reference sequence). The CDR3 covers 13 residues. Trimming stripped 1 base from V and 5 bases from J, with 9 bases between. Each CDR3 protein is one row after TCRdb ran MiXCR on the 5' RACE reads. This table has approximately 35,000 distinct CDR3 sequences, around an eighth appearing once. V gene TRBV30 combines with J gene TRBJ2-1; D may be TRBD1 (5 bases). The TCR originated in a male donor with ankylosing spondylitis. Source material: synovial fluid, either unsorted or a sorted T cell fraction (not recorded which). CDR3 amino acids: CAWSGGTNNEQFF. The CDR3 DNA reads as TGTGCCTGGAGTGGGGGCACCAACAATGAGCAGTTCTTC.